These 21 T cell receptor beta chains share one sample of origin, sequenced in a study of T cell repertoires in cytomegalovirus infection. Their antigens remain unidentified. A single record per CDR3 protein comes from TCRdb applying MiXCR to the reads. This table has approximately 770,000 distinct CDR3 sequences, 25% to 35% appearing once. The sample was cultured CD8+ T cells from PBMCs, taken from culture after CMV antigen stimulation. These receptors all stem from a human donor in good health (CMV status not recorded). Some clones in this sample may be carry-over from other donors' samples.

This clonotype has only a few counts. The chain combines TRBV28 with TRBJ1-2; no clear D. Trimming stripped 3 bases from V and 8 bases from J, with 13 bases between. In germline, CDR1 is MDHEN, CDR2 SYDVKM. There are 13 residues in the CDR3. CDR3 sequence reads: CASSFNPRQGYTF. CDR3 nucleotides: TGTGCCAGCAGTTTTAACCCCAGGCAGGGCTACACCTTC.

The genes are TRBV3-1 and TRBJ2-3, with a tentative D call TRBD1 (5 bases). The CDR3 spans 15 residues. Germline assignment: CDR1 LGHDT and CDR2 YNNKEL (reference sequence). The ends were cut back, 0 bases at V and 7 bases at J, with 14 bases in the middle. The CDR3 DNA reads TGTGCCAGCAGCCAAGATCCTACAGGACGTAATACGCAGTATTTT. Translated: CASSQDPTGRNTQYF.

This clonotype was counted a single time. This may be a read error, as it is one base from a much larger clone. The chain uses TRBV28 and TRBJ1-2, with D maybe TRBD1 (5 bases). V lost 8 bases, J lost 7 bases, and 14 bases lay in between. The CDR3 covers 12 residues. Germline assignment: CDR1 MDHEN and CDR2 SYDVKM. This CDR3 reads CASWRGGSGYTF. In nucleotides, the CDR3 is TGTGCCAGCTGGCGGGGCGGGAGTGGCTACACCTTC.

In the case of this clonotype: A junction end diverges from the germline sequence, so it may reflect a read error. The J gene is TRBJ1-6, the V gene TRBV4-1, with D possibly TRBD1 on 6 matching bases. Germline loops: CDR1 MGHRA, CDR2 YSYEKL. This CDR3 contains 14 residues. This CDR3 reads CASSQDSLNSLLHF. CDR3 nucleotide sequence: TGCGCCAGCAGCCAGGACAGCTTGAATTCACTCCTCCACTTT.

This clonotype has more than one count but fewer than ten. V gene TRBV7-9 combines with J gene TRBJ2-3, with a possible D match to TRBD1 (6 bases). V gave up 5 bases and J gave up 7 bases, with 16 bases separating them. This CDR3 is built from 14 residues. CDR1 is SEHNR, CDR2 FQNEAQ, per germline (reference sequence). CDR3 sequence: CASSLVGARNTQYF. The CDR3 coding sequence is TGTGCCAGCAGCCTGGTGGGGGCCCGGAATACGCAGTATTTT.

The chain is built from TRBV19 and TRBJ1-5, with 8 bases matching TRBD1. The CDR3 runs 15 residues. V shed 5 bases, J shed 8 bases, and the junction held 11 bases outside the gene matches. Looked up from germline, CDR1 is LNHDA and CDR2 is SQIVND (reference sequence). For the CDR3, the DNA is TGTGCCAGTAGTGTGCACAGGGGGGCGGCTGAGCCCCAGCATTTT. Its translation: CASSVHRGAAEPQHF.

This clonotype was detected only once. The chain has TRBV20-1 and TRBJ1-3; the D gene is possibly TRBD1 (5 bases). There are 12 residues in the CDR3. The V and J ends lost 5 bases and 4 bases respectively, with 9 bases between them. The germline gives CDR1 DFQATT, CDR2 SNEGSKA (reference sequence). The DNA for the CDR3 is TGCAGTGCTCCAGGGTCGGGAAACACCATATATTTT. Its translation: CSAPGSGNTIYF.

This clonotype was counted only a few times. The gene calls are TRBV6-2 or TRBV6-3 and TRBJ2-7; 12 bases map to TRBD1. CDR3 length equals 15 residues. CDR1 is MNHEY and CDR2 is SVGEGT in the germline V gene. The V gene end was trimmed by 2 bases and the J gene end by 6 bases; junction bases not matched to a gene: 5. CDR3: CASSYEGQGAGEQYF. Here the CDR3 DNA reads TGTGCCAGCAGTTACGAGGGACAGGGGGCCGGCGAGCAGTACTTC.

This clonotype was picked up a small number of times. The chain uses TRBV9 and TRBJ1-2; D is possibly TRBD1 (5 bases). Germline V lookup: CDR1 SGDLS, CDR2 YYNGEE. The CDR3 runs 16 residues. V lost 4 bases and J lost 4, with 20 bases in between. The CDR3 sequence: CASSFTGDRRGYGYTF. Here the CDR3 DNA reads TGTGCCAGCAGCTTCACAGGAGATCGACGGGGCTATGGCTACACCTTC.

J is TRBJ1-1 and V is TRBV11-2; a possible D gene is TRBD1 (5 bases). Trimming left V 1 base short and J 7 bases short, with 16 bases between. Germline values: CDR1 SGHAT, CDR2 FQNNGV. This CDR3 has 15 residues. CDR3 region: CASSLVASGRGEAFF. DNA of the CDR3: TGTGCCAGCAGCTTAGTAGCTTCGGGGCGAGGTGAAGCTTTCTTT.

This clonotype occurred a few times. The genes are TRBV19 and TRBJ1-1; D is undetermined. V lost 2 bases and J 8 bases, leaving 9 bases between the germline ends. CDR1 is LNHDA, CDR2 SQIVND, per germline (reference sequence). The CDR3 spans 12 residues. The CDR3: CASSIYTGEAFF. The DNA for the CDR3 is TGTGCCAGTAGTATATACACCGGCGAAGCTTTCTTT. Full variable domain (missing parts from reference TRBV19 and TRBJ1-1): DGGITQSPKYLFRKEGQNVTLSCEQNLNHDAMYWYRQDPGQGLRLIYYSQIVNDFQKGDIAEGYSVSREKKESFPLTVTSAQKNPTAFYLCASSIYTGEAFFGQGTRLTVV.

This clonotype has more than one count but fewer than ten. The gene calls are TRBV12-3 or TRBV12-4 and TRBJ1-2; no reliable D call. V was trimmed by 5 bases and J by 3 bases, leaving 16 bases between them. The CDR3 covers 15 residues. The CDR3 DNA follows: TGTGCCAGCAGTGGGATCACTAAATCGGACTATGGCTACACCTTC. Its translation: CASSGITKSDYGYTF.

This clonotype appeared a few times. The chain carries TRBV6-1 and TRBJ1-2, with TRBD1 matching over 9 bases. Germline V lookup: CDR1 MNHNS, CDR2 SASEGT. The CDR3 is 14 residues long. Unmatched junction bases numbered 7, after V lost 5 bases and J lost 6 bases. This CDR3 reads CASSSHRGRNGYTF. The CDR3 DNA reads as TGTGCCAGCAGTTCTCACAGGGGGCGGAATGGCTACACCTTC.

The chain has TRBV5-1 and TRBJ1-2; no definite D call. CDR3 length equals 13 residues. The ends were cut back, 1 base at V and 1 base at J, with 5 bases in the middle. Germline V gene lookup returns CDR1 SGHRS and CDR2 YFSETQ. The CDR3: CASSLNNNYGYTF. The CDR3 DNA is TGCGCCAGCAGCTTGAACAATAACTATGGCTACACCTTC.

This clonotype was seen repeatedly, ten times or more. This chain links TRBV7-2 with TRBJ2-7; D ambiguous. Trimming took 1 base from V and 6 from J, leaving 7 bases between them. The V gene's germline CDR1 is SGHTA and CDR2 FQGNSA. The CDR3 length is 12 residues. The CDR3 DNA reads TGTGCCAGCAGCTTAGAGGGTGGCGAGCAGTACGTC. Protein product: CASSLEGGEQYV.

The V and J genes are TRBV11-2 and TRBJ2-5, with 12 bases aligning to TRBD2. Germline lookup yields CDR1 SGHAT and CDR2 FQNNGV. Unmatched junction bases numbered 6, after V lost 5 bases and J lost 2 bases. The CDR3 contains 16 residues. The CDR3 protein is CASSDLGTSGQETQYF. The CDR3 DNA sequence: TGTGCCAGCAGCGACCTCGGGACTAGCGGGCAAGAGACCCAGTACTTC.

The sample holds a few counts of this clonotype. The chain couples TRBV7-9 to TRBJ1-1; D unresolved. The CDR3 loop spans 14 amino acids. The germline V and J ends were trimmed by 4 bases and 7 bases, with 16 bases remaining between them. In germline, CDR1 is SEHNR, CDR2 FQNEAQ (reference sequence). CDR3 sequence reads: CASSSERFRGEAFF. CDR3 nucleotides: TGTGCCAGCAGCTCGGAGCGGTTTAGAGGTGAAGCTTTCTTT. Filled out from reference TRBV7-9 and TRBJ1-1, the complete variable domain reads DTGVSQNPRHKITKRGQNVTFRCDPISEHNRLYWYRQTLGQGPEFLTYFQNEAQLEKSRLLSDRFSAERPKGSFSTLEIQRTEQGDSAMYLCASSSERFRGEAFFGQGTRLTVV.

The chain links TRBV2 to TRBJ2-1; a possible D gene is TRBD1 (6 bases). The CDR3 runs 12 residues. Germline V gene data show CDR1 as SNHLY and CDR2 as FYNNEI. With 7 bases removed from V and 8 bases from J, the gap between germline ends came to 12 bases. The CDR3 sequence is CASTKEGDEQFF. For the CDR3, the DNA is TGTGCCAGCACTAAAGAGGGGGATGAGCAGTTCTTC.

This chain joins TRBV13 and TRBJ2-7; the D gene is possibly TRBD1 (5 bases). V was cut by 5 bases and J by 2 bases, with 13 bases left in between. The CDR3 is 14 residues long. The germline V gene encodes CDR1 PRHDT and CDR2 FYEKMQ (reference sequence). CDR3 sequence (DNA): TGTGCCAGCAGCCCCCCGACAGAACCCTACGAGCAGTACTTC. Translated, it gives CASSPPTEPYEQYF.

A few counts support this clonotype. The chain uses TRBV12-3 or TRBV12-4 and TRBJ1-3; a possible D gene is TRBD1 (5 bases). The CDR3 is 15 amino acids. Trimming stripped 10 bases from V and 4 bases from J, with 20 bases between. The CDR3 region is CATTPDGTGGNTIYF. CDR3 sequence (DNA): TGTGCCACTACCCCCGACGGGACGGGCGGAAACACCATATATTTT.

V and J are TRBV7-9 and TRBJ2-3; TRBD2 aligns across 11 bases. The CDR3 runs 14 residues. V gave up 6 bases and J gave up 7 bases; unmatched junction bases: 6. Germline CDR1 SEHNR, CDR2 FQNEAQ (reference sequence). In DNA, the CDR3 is TGTGCCAGCAGGCTTCCGACTAGCGGGAATACGCAGTATTTT. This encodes CASRLPTSGNTQYF.